This T cell receptor beta chain is from a study of shared clonotypes between healthy human individuals. A note on this clone: The antigen is undetermined.

Study-level points and caveats: Deeper or shallower sequencing was expected to change how clonotypes are shared among donors.

The authors distributed each subset's genomic DNA evenly over several immunoSEQ plates. TCRdb's copy holds only in-frame clones and misses some; the assay was immunoSEQ multiplex PCR. There are about 680,000 clones in the sample; about three quarters occur only once, and 1.5% to 2% lies in the top ten. The CDR3 runs 14 residues. V was clipped by 3 bases and J by 6 bases, with 15 bases between them. Germline V CDR1 and CDR2: KGHSH, LQKENI. The sequencing sample was made of memory CD4+ T cells sorted from blood. The subset denotes: CD45RA-negative fraction. The V and J genes are TRBV18 and TRBJ2-7; either TRBD1 or TRBD2 may fit D (7 bases each). This receptor was identified in a woman aged 25 to 39 in good health. In nucleotides, the CDR3 is TGTGCCAGCTCACCGACTACAGGGGAGGGCGAGCAGTACTTC. Translation: CASSPTTGEGEQYF.